A selection of T cell receptor beta chains follows, all from one sample in a study of beta chain features in type 1 diabetes. This table comes from immunoSEQ multiplex PCR, and its TCRdb copy is limited to in-frame clones, with some not included. The sample holds under 400,000 clones, roughly a fifth seen once. Sequenced sample: naive CD4+ T cells from blood. The receptors were gathered from a woman under 30 in good health. The CDR3 runs from the conserved cysteine through the conserved F or W. A D gene is named only where the DNA matches it firmly. Not all rows give a size; the values are once, few, many and, for expanded clones, a class.

d_call j_call clone_size cdr3_length v_call cdr3_aa cdr3_nt
. TRBJ1-5 . 16 TRBV7-8 CASSLGRGGGNQPQHF TGTGCCAGCAGCTTAGGGCGCGGAGGAGGCAATCAGCCCCAGCATTTT
. TRBJ2-7 . 13 TRBV7-2 CASSLAFNYEQYF TGTGCCAGCAGCTTAGCGTTTAATTACGAGCAGTACTTC
. TRBJ2-3 . 11 TRBV20-1 CSARPGDTQYF TGCAGTGCTAGACCCGGAGATACGCAGTATTTT
TRBD2 TRBJ2-5 few 14 TRBV30 CAWSVGLAGETQYF TGTGCCTGGAGTGTTGGCCTAGCGGGGGAGACCCAGTACTTC
TRBD1 TRBJ2-5 few 15 TRBV7-9 CASSLTGTGWETQYF TGTGCCAGCAGCCTCACCGGGACAGGGTGGGAGACCCAGTACTTC
. TRBJ1-2 few 11 TRBV30 CAWSMSYGYTF TGTGCCTGGAGTATGTCATATGGCTACACCTTC
TRBD2 TRBJ2-1 . 17 TRBV7-9 CASSLGTSGTPYNEQFF TGTGCCAGCAGCCTGGGGACTAGCGGGACCCCATACAATGAGCAGTTCTTC
. TRBJ1-2 few 11 TRBV29-1 CSVEESQGYTF TGCAGCGTTGAAGAGAGCCAAGGCTACACCTTC
. TRBJ2-2 . 12 TRBV5-4 CASSLITGELFF TGTGCCAGCAGCTTGATTACAGGGGAGCTGTTTTTT
TRBD2 TRBJ2-2 . 16 TRBV9 CASSVAAGGDTGELFF TGTGCCAGCAGCGTGGCAGCGGGGGGTGACACCGGGGAGCTGTTTTTT
. TRBJ2-3 . 14 TRBV5-4 CASSFKGYPDTQYF TGTGCCAGCAGCTTTAAGGGGTATCCAGATACGCAGTATTTT
. TRBJ2-1 . 12 TRBV30 CAWSGGAGEQFF TGTGCCTGGAGTGGTGGGGCCGGGGAGCAGTTCTTC
. TRBJ1-1 . 15 TRBV4-2 CASSQDPLRGTEAFF TGTGCCAGCAGCCAAGATCCCCTAAGGGGTACTGAAGCTTTCTTT
TRBD1 TRBJ2-3 . 16 TRBV5-4 CASSSGQGLFTDTQYF TGTGCCAGCAGCTCGGGACAGGGGCTCTTCACAGATACGCAGTATTTT
. TRBJ2-7 few 15 TRBV4-2 CASSQDGRQGGEQYF TGTGCCAGCAGCCAAGATGGGAGACAGGGAGGCGAGCAGTACTTC
TRBD1 TRBJ1-2 . 15 TRBV28 CASSAPGQLSGGYTF TGTGCCAGCAGTGCCCCGGGACAGCTATCGGGTGGCTACACCTTC
TRBD2 TRBJ2-7 . 15 TRBV7-2 CASSPSSTGGYEQYF TGTGCCAGCAGCCCGAGTTCGACGGGAGGCTACGAGCAGTACTTC
. TRBJ2-3 . 14 TRBV30 CAWRSGPSTDTQYF TGTGCCTGGAGGTCGGGTCCAAGCACAGATACGCAGTATTTT
TRBD1 TRBJ2-1 . 13 TRBV5-1 CASSLDRGNEQFF TGCGCCAGCAGCTTAGACAGGGGAAATGAGCAGTTCTTC
. TRBJ1-2 . 13 TRBV29-1 CSVPSAGDYGYTF TGCAGCGTTCCCTCCGCCGGGGACTATGGCTACACCTTC
TRBD2 TRBJ2-5 . 17 TRBV15 CATSRDLASGDQETQYF TGTGCCACCAGCAGAGATTTGGCTAGCGGGGACCAAGAGACCCAGTACTTC
. TRBJ1-1 few 12 TRBV10-3 CATSSGFTEAFF TGTGCCACTAGCTCTGGGTTCACTGAAGCTTTCTTT
. TRBJ2-3 . 15 TRBV5-1 CASSTLTGPTDTQYF TGCGCCAGCAGCACCCTCACAGGTCCCACAGATACGCAGTATTTT
. TRBJ1-5 few 15 TRBV30 CAWSVLGGSNQPQHF TGTGCCTGGAGTGTACTAGGGGGTAGCAATCAGCCCCAGCATTTT
. TRBJ1-2 few 12 TRBV2 CASRVQGISYTF TGTGCCAGCAGAGTCCAGGGAATCAGCTACACCTTC
TRBD2 TRBJ2-1 . 17 TRBV19 CASSPPPTSGIRNEQFF TGTGCCAGTAGTCCTCCCCCCACTAGCGGGATAAGGAATGAGCAGTTCTTC
. TRBJ1-4 few 15 TRBV7-9 CASSLSPGVKEKLFF TGTGCCAGCAGCTTATCGCCAGGGGTGAAGGAAAAACTGTTTTTT
. TRBJ1-2 few 11 TRBV30 CAWRTTAGFTF TGTGCCTGGAGAACAACAGCTGGATTCACCTTC
TRBD2 TRBJ2-5 few 14 TRBV6-1 CASTSGREQETQYF TGTGCCAGCACTAGCGGGAGGGAGCAAGAGACCCAGTACTTC
. TRBJ2-5 . 13 TRBV30 CAWSLSSQETQYF TGTGCCTGGAGTCTTAGTTCCCAAGAGACCCAGTACTTC
. TRBJ1-1 . 15 TRBV7-9 CASSLARGRNTEAFF TGTGCCAGCAGCTTAGCGCGAGGGAGGAACACTGAAGCTTTCTTT
. TRBJ2-5 few 12 TRBV5-1 CATGGTGETQYF TGCGCCACCGGGGGAACGGGAGAGACCCAGTACTTC
TRBD1 TRBJ1-1 . 15 TRBV5-1 CASSLRQGGSAEAFF TGCGCCAGCAGCTTACGACAGGGTGGGTCAGCTGAAGCTTTCTTT
TRBD2 TRBJ2-5 . 18 TRBV27 CASSLSGSGGGGQETQYF TGTGCCAGCAGTTTATCTGGGAGCGGTGGCGGGGGCCAAGAGACCCAGTACTTC
TRBD1 TRBJ1-5 few 15 TRBV12-5 CASGHLDRVGQPQHF TGTGCTAGTGGCCATCTGGACAGGGTCGGCCAGCCCCAGCATTTT
TRBD1 TRBJ2-5 . 14 TRBV30 CAWSWTGVGETQYF TGTGCCTGGAGTTGGACAGGGGTAGGAGAGACCCAGTACTTC
TRBD1 TRBJ2-3 few 13 TRBV4-1 CASSRTGTDTQYF TGCGCCAGCAGCCGGACAGGGACAGATACGCAGTATTTT
. TRBJ2-5 few 12 TRBV5-5 CASSPGQETQYF TGTGCCAGCAGCCCGGGCCAAGAGACCCAGTACTTC
. TRBJ2-5 . 11 TRBV29-1 CSADSQETQYF TGCAGCGCGGACAGTCAAGAGACCCAGTACTTC
TRBD1 TRBJ2-7 . 14 TRBV19 CASFGQGRPYEQYF TGTGCCAGTTTTGGACAGGGACGCCCCTACGAGCAGTACTTC
. TRBJ1-3 . 14 TRBV30 CAWGPGQPGNTIYF TGTGCCTGGGGACCGGGACAACCTGGAAACACCATATATTTT
. TRBJ2-1 few 13 TRBV2 CASRWQALSGQFF TGTGCCAGCAGATGGCAGGCGCTCAGCGGGCAGTTCTTC
TRBD2 TRBJ2-5 . 16 TRBV11-2 CASSLATSGRAETQYF TGTGCCAGCAGCTTAGCTACTAGCGGGAGGGCCGAGACCCAGTACTTC
. TRBJ2-6 few 17 TRBV5-1 CASSLDSLSSGANVLTF TGCGCCAGCAGCTTGGACAGTCTAAGCTCTGGGGCCAACGTCCTGACTTTC
. TRBJ2-7 . 15 TRBV6-5 CASTPPPRVVYEQYF TGTGCCAGCACCCCCCCGCCCAGGGTAGTCTACGAGCAGTACTTC
. TRBJ2-3 . 15 TRBV18 CASSPAGAGTDTQYF TGTGCCAGCTCCCCCGCAGGGGCCGGCACAGATACGCAGTATTTT
TRBD1 TRBJ1-2 few 13 TRBV30 CAWGDRGFRGYTF TGTGCCTGGGGAGACAGGGGATTCCGTGGCTACACCTTC
. TRBJ1-2 . 15 TRBV5-4 CASSRSKDSLVSYTF TGTGCCAGCAGCAGATCAAAGGACAGTCTTGTAAGCTACACCTTC
. TRBJ1-1 . 16 TRBV11-1 CASSLGRGGMDTEAFF TGTGCCAGCAGCTTAGGCAGGGGCGGAATGGACACTGAAGCTTTCTTT
. TRBJ2-1 . 14 TRBV25-1 CASSGRNSYNEQFF TGTGCCAGCAGTGGGCGGAACTCCTACAATGAGCAGTTCTTC
. TRBJ2-7 few 14 TRBV25-1 CASSDPGLSQEQYF TGTGCCAGCAGTGACCCGGGACTTTCCCAAGAGCAGTACTTC
. TRBJ2-1 . 14 TRBV19 CASSLPSGLHEQFF TGTGCCAGTAGTCTCCCCAGCGGATTACATGAGCAGTTCTTC